The present T cell receptor (beta chain) was sequenced within a study of graft-versus-host responses after intestinal transplantation. Study results and caveats: GvH clones occurred in recipient marrow; some first appeared in ileum or blood.

This table comes from immunoSEQ multiplex PCR, and its TCRdb copy is limited to in-frame clones, with some not included. The sample carries 65,000 to 85,000 clones, about nine tenths recorded once. With V trimmed by 5 bases and J by 2 bases, 9 bases remained unmatched. The CDR3 length is 16 residues. CDR1 and CDR2 from the germline V gene are MDHEN and SYDVKM. As to this clone: Its target is not known.

The rearrangement uses TRBV28 and TRBJ1-5; 7 bases match TRBD1. The receptor's source is a human donor who was the organ donor for an intestinal transplant. The specimen was unstimulated CD8+ T cells sorted from spleen or lymph node cells, collected before transplant. The CDR3 coding sequence is TGTGCCAGCAGTCCGTGGACAGGTCTGGGCAATCAGCCCCAGCATTTT. As protein: CASSPWTGLGNQPQHF.